What follows is one TCR beta chain and its context. The specificity of this receptor is unknown. Nothing much larger sits one base from this clone, and base qualities are not available. The CDR3 holds 17 amino acids from the cysteine to the phenylalanine. The CDR3 DNA has 51 bases and is translated from base 1. According to the germline V gene (reference sequence), CDR1 reads SGHKS and CDR2 reads YYEKEE. Relative to germline, V is 4 bases shorter and J is 0 bases shorter, with 17 bases between their ends. This entry belongs to a study of cytomegalovirus exposure and HLA in healthy donors (TCRdb year 2017). Study-wide context: A later analysis indicated that the roughly 130 validation repertoires were generated on the platform also employed for the 700 or so repertoires of the first cohort. Along with the roughly 700-subject first cohort, a separate validation cohort of over a hundred different subjects was used. The study aimed to test whether cataloging public T cell receptors could reveal signatures of past pathogen exposure. The study combined high-throughput TCR immunosequencing, statistical association of individual TCRs with disease status, and machine learning to predict cytomegalovirus infection status. Results the study describes overall, beyond this receptor: Three of the identified cytomegalovirus-associated TCR beta chains were confirmed in vitro to be specific for cytomegalovirus antigens. Subsequent analysis determined that TCRs grouped into clusters in the first cohort also showed a tendency toward co-occurrence across the 120 validation repertoires, and approximately 94% of cluster scores exceeded 0. Across donors, most TCR sequences were observed very rarely, whereas some public TCRs were present in many individuals. In both the original and validation cohorts, the classifier was reported to diagnose cytomegalovirus status with high specificity and sensitivity. All 130 or so repertoires were used to score co-occurrence in the validation cohort in a later analysis, because that analysis had no HLA typing for the cohort. The authors suggested that the approach could potentially be generalized to other disease states and immunological phenotypes. The study gave a list of under 200 TCR beta chains associated with cytomegalovirus.

Receptor libraries were prepared by the immunoSEQ multiplex PCR assay. In the paper's pipeline: To diagnose cytomegalovirus status from the catalog of TCR beta chain sequences, a statistical classification framework was built. What TCRdb holds here is the immuneACCESS table cut down to in-frame rearrangements. Part of the clones is not present; checked against another copy, under half of the missing clones reflect an unresolved V gene, and the others are unexplained. The V and J calls and clone size are taken from that table; D and trimming were inferred from the DNA. Recorded for this sample are around 130,000 clones; about 83% of them occurred a single time. The leading ten clones occupy 2.1% of the sample. Separate from the approximately 670-subject first cohort, the validation cohort of 95 to 150 subjects was the group to which the donors belonged.

The TCR sequence derives from a woman aged 25 to 39 in good health and CMV-seronegative. The sequencing sample was made of PBMCs. This chain is built from TRBV5-5 and TRBJ1-3; the D segment could be TRBD1, given 5 matching bases. The CDR3 reads CASSPRQFWASGNTIYF. The nucleotide sequence reads TGTGCCAGCAGCCCTAGACAGTTCTGGGCCTCTGGAAACACCATATATTTT.